The sequence of this TCR beta chain was determined in a study of cytomegalovirus exposure and HLA in healthy donors (TCRdb year 2017). Regarding the complete study: An earlier analysis of roughly 500 of the donors reported under 300 Gb of sequence data and 95 million to 120 million unique TCR beta sequences obtained from around 170 million T cells. In a later analysis, previously published TCR beta repertoires from about 640 donors were re-analyzed and high-resolution HLA genotyping was added so that TCR occurrence patterns could be studied. The T cell repertoires of 666 subjects were profiled by immunosequencing and related to cytomegalovirus serostatus. All discovery cohort repertoires had been generated on a single sequencing platform. About 280 gigabases of sequencing data and around 88 million unique TCR sequences made up an early release that covered approximately 620 HLA-typed donors. HLA typing included class I and class II loci at four-digit resolution. To predict cytomegalovirus infection status, the study combined high-throughput TCR immunosequencing, statistical association of individual TCRs with disease status, and machine learning. The genetic ancestry cluster associated with self-reported Caucasian donors included around four fifths of the 398 genotyped donors. A handful of DR-DQ haplotypes were handled as single units for association and clustering because linkage in the cohort was strong. The study aimed to test whether cataloging public T cell receptors could reveal signatures of past pathogen exposure. The number of donors typed differed by locus, with 629-630 for A, B, C, DRB1 and DQB1, 522 for DQA1, nearly 610 for DPA1, and 450 to 480 for DPB1. Donor age, sex, ethnicity and CMV serostatus were collected together with the repertoire data. Besides the first cohort of around 700 subjects, a separate validation cohort made up of 120 different subjects was used. A later genetic analysis used genome-wide SNP genotypes for about 65% of the roughly 670 donors, treating that subset as a discovery cohort. Rather than drawing on any new phenotypic data, the later analysis identified candidate immune exposures from TCR beta sequences and the way those sequences occurred across donors. In an earlier analysis of roughly 540 of the donors, high-throughput TCR beta sequencing was used to judge whether each TCR beta V gene segment behaved as functional or pseudogenic. Across roughly 420 genotyped donors of the cohort, an average of approximately 220,000 unique TCR beta nucleotide sequences per donor were sequenced, and around 20% of those sequences were non-productive.

The full study reports these points: In a later analysis, the rate of TCR association differed among HLA loci, with DRB1 alleles having the most associated TCRs and HLA-C alleles having the fewest. Most CMV-associated TCR beta chains appeared to be HLA-restricted in a later analysis, and the HLA associations seemed to be driven largely by CMV exposure. Because HLA typing was missing for some donors at each locus, association tests included only the typed subset. This cohort had only TCR beta chains sequenced, and the lack of alpha or paired-chain data limited which features could be detected. A further reported finding was that TCR beta sequences accurately predicted the HLA-A and HLA-B alleles for most subjects in the first cohort. Specific HLA alleles were associated with more than 15,000 TCR beta sequences at a false discovery rate of 0.05 in a later analysis. Compared with the 666-donor mean, donors in an Asian-associated ancestry cluster had fewer N-insertions in productive TCRs, according to a later genetic analysis. Linkage disequilibrium might explain the correlated functional status among segregating V segments, but an unknown experimental factor could not be ruled out. A group of highly shared sequence variants was considered likely to be a technical artifact of the sequencing pipeline. Roughly uniform sequencing depth across donors was assumed in presence/absence analyses, although this assumption may not hold. When HLA alleles, especially DR and DQ, strongly co-occurred, attributing TCR associations to individual alleles was difficult. A later genetic analysis associated a missense DCLRE1C variant with V-gene and J-gene trimming of TCR beta chains, and an independent cohort replicated the association. Immune exposure information for the cohort was limited to CMV serostatus. Three of the identified cytomegalovirus-associated TCR beta chains were confirmed in vitro to be specific for cytomegalovirus antigens. In an earlier analysis of about 540 of the donors, most TCR beta V segments were observed in productive rearrangements about 87% or about 30% of the time, broadly matching IMGT annotations. The study gave a list of 150 to 200 TCR beta chains associated with cytomegalovirus. In a later analysis, HLA-associated TCR beta chains were found to be more clonally expanded and to have lower generation probabilities than equally common non-associated chains. The classifier was reported to diagnose cytomegalovirus status with high specificity and sensitivity in both the original and validation cohorts. The authors suggested that the approach could potentially be extended to other disease states and immunological phenotypes. Because the 87-base-pair reads could not distinguish some IMGT-functional V segments, including TRBV6-2 and TRBV6-3, those segments were excluded. Because counts were too low, about 17 rarely observed V segments, including chromosome 9 orphons, were excluded from the earlier analysis of some 540 of the donors. Most TCR sequences were seen in very few donors, while some public TCRs were found in many individuals. According to a later analysis, parvovirus B19, influenza, CMV and Epstein-Barr virus appeared linked to several top co-occurrence clusters.

Library prep was done by the immunoSEQ multiplex PCR assay. For the multiplex PCR, a mixture combining 60 forward primers for TCR Vbeta segments and 13 reverse primers for TCR Jbeta segments was used. A multiplex PCR assay on genomic DNA amplified the CDR3 region of rearranged TCR beta genes. The Illumina HiSeq System was used to sequence the amplified TCR beta libraries as 87-base-pair reads. On the authors' methods: A later analysis tallied 80 million to 95 million unique TCR beta chains across the 660 or so repertoires, and around 12 million of those chains were shared by two or more donors. A nearest-neighbor algorithm error-corrected the raw reads and collapsed the reads into unique sequences, merging closely related sequences to remove PCR and sequencing errors. Alignment of CDR3 sequences to IMGT reference sequences was used to assign V, D and J gene segments. For a sequence to be retained, a match of at least six nucleotides to both a V gene segment and a J gene segment was required. A rearrangement was called productive if the CDR3 had no stop codons and remained in frame with V and J, and every other rearrangement was called non-productive. Following IMGT convention, CDR3 was defined as the stretch from the second conserved V-encoded cysteine to the conserved J-encoded phenylalanine. Sequences without an unambiguous match to a single V gene segment were excluded from the earlier analysis of about 600 of the donors. An earlier analysis of a few hundred of the donors classified V segments as functional when productive rearrangements were above 56.7% and as segregating when the standard deviation between donors was above 5%. To diagnose cytomegalovirus status from the catalog of TCR beta chain sequences, a statistical classification framework was built. A later analysis assigned V and J genes by comparing TCR nucleotide sequences with IMGT/GENE-DB human TR gene sequences. The TCRdist pipeline was used in a later analysis to assign CDR3 sequences and most-parsimonious VDJ recombination scenarios. In a later analysis, each TCR beta chain was defined by its CDR3 amino acid sequence together with its V-gene family, and reads without a unique V-gene family were excluded. To address suspected cross-contamination and a sequencing artifact, a later analysis removed approximately 600 highly shared, low-generation-probability nucleotide sequences. In a later analysis, a clonal expansion index was calculated for each public chain from normalized within-repertoire ranks of inferred template counts. In a later analysis, generation probabilities were computed with a VDJ recombination model fitted to out-of-frame rearrangements, and the resulting probabilities were checked against IGoR. Hypergeometric tests were used in a later analysis to score TCR-TCR, TCR-HLA and TCR-CMV co-occurrence, with a repertoire-size bias correction applied to the TCR pairs. False discovery rates were estimated in a later analysis by permuting HLA or CMV assignments 20 times. In a later analysis, co-occurring TCRs were grouped with DBSCAN, and TCRdist sequence similarity was added when clustering was performed within HLA-allele-positive subsets. For co-occurrence clustering, repertoires with fewer than 30,000 or more than 120,000 public chains were excluded, along with 5 or 6 repertoires with anomalous nucleotide sharing. Imported from immuneACCESS, the table was reduced by TCRdb to in-frame sequences with V and J called. These copies leave out some clones; in studies compared against another copy, an unresolved V gene accounts for under half, and the cause of the remainder is not known. That table furnishes V, J and clone size, whereas the DNA furnished D and trimming. Counted in this sample were some 130,000 clones; around 80% of them appeared once. Of the sample, 1% to 1.5% falls within the top ten clones.

Points on this clone: Its antigen has not been determined. Nothing much larger sits one base from this clone, and base qualities are not available.

The cohort was made up of hundreds of healthy bone marrow donors. At the time of sampling, every cohort member was nominally healthy, though immune exposures that went unrecorded were likely present. The donor was CMV seropositive and was included in the group of 290 or so seropositive cohort members. A peripheral blood sample was collected from each donor, and TCR beta sequencing was performed on peripheral blood mononuclear cells. The Qiagen DNeasy Blood Extraction Kit was used to extract genomic DNA from the blood cell samples. Including cysteine and phenylalanine, the CDR3 has 15 amino acids. The only DNA kept is the CDR3, 45 bases in frame from the first base. For CDR1 and CDR2, the germline V gene lists SGHAT and FQNNGV. Germline trimming: 1 base from V, 4 bases from J; junction bases outside gene matches: 5.

The specimen was PBMCs. The source of this sequence is a male donor in good health and CMV-seropositive. The V gene is TRBV11-2 and the J gene is TRBJ1-1, and 8 junction bases match TRBD1. The DNA is TGTGCCAGCAGCTTAGTGGGACAGGCGGGCACTGAAGCTTTCTTT. The encoded protein is CASSLVGQAGTEAFF.